This T cell receptor beta chain was captured in a study of blood T cells in healthy people across ages. Trimming took 4 bases from V and 7 from J; bases not matched to a gene: 11. Germline loops: CDR1 SGHRS, CDR2 YFSETQ. The CDR3 sequence is 16 residues long. Combining a sample-barcoded 5' primer with a J-beta primer mix, a second PCR ran for roughly 7 to 11 cycles. TCRdb reprocessed the 5' RACE reads via MiXCR and lists one record per CDR3 protein. Here the sample spans some 900,000 distinct CDR3 sequences, 29% being singletons. Findings and limits, study-wide: The donors' CMV status was not determined, possibly confounding changes in expanded clonotypes.

As regards this clonotype: The antigen is undetermined. A much larger clonotype is one base distant, so this may be a read error.

The sequenced material came from blood. The sequence derives from a woman over 75 in good health. This sequence joins TRBV5-1 and TRBJ2-7; TRBD2 aligns across 13 bases. The CDR3 sequence is CASSRLAGGGNNEQYF. CDR3 in DNA: TGCGCCAGCAGCCGACTAGCGGGGGGTGGTAACAATGAGCAGTACTTC.